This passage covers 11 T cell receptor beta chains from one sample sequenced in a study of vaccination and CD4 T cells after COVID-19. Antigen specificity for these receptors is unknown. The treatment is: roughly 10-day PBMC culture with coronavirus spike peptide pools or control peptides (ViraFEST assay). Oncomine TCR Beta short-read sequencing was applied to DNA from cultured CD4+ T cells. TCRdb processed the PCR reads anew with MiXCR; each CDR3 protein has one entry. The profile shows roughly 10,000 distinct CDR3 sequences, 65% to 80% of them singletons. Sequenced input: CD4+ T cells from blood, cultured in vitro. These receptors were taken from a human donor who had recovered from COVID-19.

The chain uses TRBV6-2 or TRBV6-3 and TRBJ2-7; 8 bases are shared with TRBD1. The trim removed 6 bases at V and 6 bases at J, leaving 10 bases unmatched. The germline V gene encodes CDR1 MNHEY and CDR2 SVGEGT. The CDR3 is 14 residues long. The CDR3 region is CASRLRGQSSEQYF. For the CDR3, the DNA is TGTGCCAGCAGACTCAGGGGGCAATCCAGCGAGCAGTACTTC.

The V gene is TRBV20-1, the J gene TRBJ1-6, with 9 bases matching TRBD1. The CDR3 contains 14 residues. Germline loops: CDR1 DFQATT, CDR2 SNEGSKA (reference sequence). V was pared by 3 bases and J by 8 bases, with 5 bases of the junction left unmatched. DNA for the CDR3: TGCAGTGCTAGCCGGGGACAGGGCTATTCACCCCTCCACTTT. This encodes CSASRGQGYSPLHF.

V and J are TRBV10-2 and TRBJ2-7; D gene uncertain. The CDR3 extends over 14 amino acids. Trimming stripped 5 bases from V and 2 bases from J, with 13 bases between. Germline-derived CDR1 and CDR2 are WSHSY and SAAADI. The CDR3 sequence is CASSRAAETYEQYF. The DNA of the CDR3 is TGCGCCAGCAGTCGGGCGGCGGAGACCTACGAGCAGTACTTC.

CDR3 DNA: TGCAGTGCTAGGGACTCCCTTTATGGCTACACCTTC. Translated: CSARDSLYGYTF. V and J are TRBV20-1 and TRBJ1-2; no clear D gene. The germline V and J ends were trimmed by 3 bases and 5 bases, with 10 bases remaining between them. Germline lookup yields CDR1 DFQATT and CDR2 SNEGSKA (reference sequence). The CDR3 totals 12 residues.

CDR3 loop: CATSRDGTGELFF. The CDR3 coding sequence is TGTGCCACCAGCAGAGATGGCACCGGGGAGCTGTTTTTT. This rearrangement joins TRBV15 to TRBJ2-2; D is unclear. Germline CDR1 and CDR2: LNHNV and YYDKDF (reference sequence). V was shortened by 0 bases and J by 4 bases, with 3 bases between the two germline ends. CDR3 length: 13 residues.

The CDR3 sequence: CATRGDTGYGYTF. As DNA, the CDR3 is TGTGCCACCAGAGGGGACACTGGATATGGCTACACCTTC. The chain uses TRBV28 and TRBJ1-2, with D perhaps TRBD1 (6 bases). V was clipped by 10 bases and J by 5 bases, with 17 bases between them. Looked up from germline, CDR1 is MDHEN and CDR2 is SYDVKM. This CDR3 contains 13 residues.

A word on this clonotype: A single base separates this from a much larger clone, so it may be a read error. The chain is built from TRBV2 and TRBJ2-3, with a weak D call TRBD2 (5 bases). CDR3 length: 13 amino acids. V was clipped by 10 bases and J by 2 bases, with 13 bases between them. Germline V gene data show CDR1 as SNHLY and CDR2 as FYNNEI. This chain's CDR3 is CANRGPATDTQYF. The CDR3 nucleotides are TGTGCCAACAGAGGGCCCGCCACAGATACGCAGTATTTT.

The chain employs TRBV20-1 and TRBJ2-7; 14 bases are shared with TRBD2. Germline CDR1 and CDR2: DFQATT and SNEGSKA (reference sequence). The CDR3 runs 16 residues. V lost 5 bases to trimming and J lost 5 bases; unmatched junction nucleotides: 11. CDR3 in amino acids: CSAPTRTSGRIDEQYF. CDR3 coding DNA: TGCAGTGCTCCAACTCGGACTAGCGGGAGGATCGACGAGCAGTACTTC.

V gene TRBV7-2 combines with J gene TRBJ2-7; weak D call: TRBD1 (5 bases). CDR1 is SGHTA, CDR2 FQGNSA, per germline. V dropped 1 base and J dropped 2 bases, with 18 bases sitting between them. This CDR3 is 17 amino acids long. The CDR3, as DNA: TGTGCCAGCAGCTTAGTCCCGACAGCAAAATCTACCTACGAGCAGTACTTC. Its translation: CASSLVPTAKSTYEQYF.

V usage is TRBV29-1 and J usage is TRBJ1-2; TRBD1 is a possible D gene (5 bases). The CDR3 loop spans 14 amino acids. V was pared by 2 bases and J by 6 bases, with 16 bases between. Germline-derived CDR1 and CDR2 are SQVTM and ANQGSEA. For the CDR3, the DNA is TGCAGCGTTGAAACTTCCAGGGCCCAAAATGGCTACACCTTC. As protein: CSVETSRAQNGYTF.

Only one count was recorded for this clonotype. The CDR3 loop reads CSARGARTNYGYTF. The CDR3 nucleotides are TGCAGTGCTAGGGGGGCCCGTACTAACTATGGCTACACCTTC. V and J are TRBV20-1 and TRBJ1-2; a weak D match, TRBD1 (6 bases). CDR3 size: 14 residues. V was cut by 3 bases and J by 0 bases, with 11 bases left in between. Looked up from germline, CDR1 is DFQATT and CDR2 is SNEGSKA (reference sequence).